Listed here are 32 T cell receptor beta chains from one sample, sequenced in a study of vaccination and CD4 T cells after COVID-19. Regarding treatment: approximately 9-day PBMC culture with coronavirus spike peptide pools or control peptides (ViraFEST assay). An Oncomine TCR Beta short-read assay was used to sequence the DNA from cultured CD4+ T cells. TCRdb called the PCR reads again in MiXCR, with one record for every CDR3 protein. The data contain about 20,000 distinct CDR3 sequences, about three fifths of them singletons. Their specific antigens are unknown. Sequencing input: CD4+ T cells from blood, cultured in vitro. The receptors stem from a human donor who had recovered from COVID-19.

V usage is TRBV28 and J usage is TRBJ2-2; TRBD2 agrees at 7 bases. The CDR3 covers 15 residues. Germline lookup yields CDR1 MDHEN and CDR2 SYDVKM. The V gene end was trimmed by 4 bases and the J gene end by 7 bases; junction bases not matched to a gene: 9. CDR3 in DNA: TGTGCCAGCAGTTCAATCAGCGGGACGGGCGGGGAGCTGTTTTTT. Its protein is CASSSISGTGGELFF.

This clonotype was detected only a few times. The V and J genes are TRBV10-1 and TRBJ2-1, with TRBD1 as a possible D gene (6 bases). Germline V gene sequence: CDR1 WNHNN, CDR2 SYGVQD (reference sequence). V lost 5 bases and J lost 10, with 15 bases in between. This CDR3 region has 13 residues. CDR3 loop: CASSTDSLGEQFF. Written as DNA, the CDR3 is TGCGCCAGCAGTACGGACAGTTTAGGAGAGCAGTTCTTC.

This clonotype was counted between two and nine times. The CDR3 loop is CASTQGGSQPQHF. The CDR3 DNA reads as TGTGCCAGTACGCAGGGGGGTAGTCAGCCCCAGCATTTT. The chain joins TRBV19 to TRBJ1-5, with 7 nucleotides matching TRBD1. Germline CDR1 LNHDA, CDR2 SQIVND (reference sequence). This CDR3 comprises 13 residues. Trimming removed 7 bases from V and 6 bases from J; junction bases left unmatched: 6.

The chain has TRBV16 and TRBJ1-5; no clear D gene. The V gene's germline CDR1 is KGHSY and CDR2 FQNENV. CDR3 length: 14 amino acids. With 0 bases removed from V and 5 bases from J, the gap between germline ends came to 8 bases. CDR3 sequence: CASSQSLDYQPQHF. The DNA for the CDR3 is TGTGCCAGCAGCCAATCGCTAGACTATCAGCCCCAGCATTTT.

The rearrangement links TRBV28 to TRBJ2-3, with D unclear. This CDR3 has 16 residues. Per germline, CDR1 MDHEN and CDR2 SYDVKM. V was cut by 2 bases and J by 0 bases, with 12 bases left in between. The CDR3 coding sequence is TGTGCCAGCAGTTTAAATCCCCACTCTAGCACAGATACGCAGTATTTT. Residues: CASSLNPHSSTDTQYF.

J is TRBJ1-1 and V is TRBV5-1; D gene uncertain. CDR1 is SGHRS and CDR2 is YFSETQ in the germline V gene. V was clipped by 1 base and J by 1 base, with 8 bases between them. The CDR3 is 14 amino acids. CDR3 amino acids: CASSLNRRNTEAFF. The CDR3 DNA follows: TGCGCCAGCAGCTTGAATCGCAGGAACACTGAAGCTTTCTTT.

V gene TRBV6-2 or TRBV6-3 combines with J gene TRBJ2-7; 7 bases align to TRBD2. Trimming at V came to 8 bases and at J to 6 bases, leaving 7 bases not matched to a gene. The germline V gene has CDR1 MNHEY and CDR2 SVGEGT. CDR3 length: 12 residues. The CDR3 DNA reads as TGTGCCAGCGTCAGTCCGGGGGGCGAGCAGTACTTC. Protein product: CASVSPGGEQYF.

The rearrangement uses TRBV27 and TRBJ1-2; D ambiguous. Looked up from germline, CDR1 is MNHEY and CDR2 is SMNVEV (reference sequence). V was cut by 3 bases and J by 6 bases, with 11 bases left in between. The CDR3 is made up of 13 amino acids. CDR3 sequence (DNA): TGTGCCAGCAGTTTCTCTCGGAGGAATGGCTACACCTTC. Translating gives CASSFSRRNGYTF.

The rearrangement links TRBV20-1 to TRBJ2-5; weak D call: TRBD2 (7 bases). Trimming removed 8 bases at V and 7 bases at J, with 26 bases between. The CDR3 is 15 amino acids. Per the germline V gene, CDR1 is DFQATT and CDR2 is SNEGSKA (reference sequence). The CDR3: CSQTGGGLGGGTQYF. CDR3 DNA: TGCAGTCAGACGGGGGGCGGGCTGGGGGGTGGGACCCAGTACTTC.

The genes are TRBV19 and TRBJ1-5; weak D call: TRBD1 (6 bases). Germline loops: CDR1 LNHDA, CDR2 SQIVND (reference sequence). This CDR3 spans 15 amino acids. V lost 7 bases, J lost 1 base, and 14 bases lay in between. For the CDR3, the DNA is TGTGCCAGTACCGCGGAGACAGGAAGCAATCAGCCCCAGCATTTT. This encodes CASTAETGSNQPQHF.

Here the CDR3 DNA reads TGTGCCTGGAGTTTAACTAGCGCCTCCTACAATGAGCAGTTCTTC. Its protein is CAWSLTSASYNEQFF. The genes are TRBV30 and TRBJ2-1; 7 nucleotides agree with TRBD2. The CDR3 consists of 15 residues. The germline CDR1 and CDR2 sequences are GTSNPN and SVGIG (reference sequence). V lost 2 bases, J lost 0 bases, and 4 bases stayed unmatched.

In this sample, this clonotype turned up a few times. V usage is TRBV20-1 and J usage is TRBJ1-2, with D perhaps TRBD1 (5 bases). CDR1 and CDR2 (germline): DFQATT, SNEGSKA (reference sequence). Deletions cut 0 bases from V and 6 bases from J, with 11 bases between. CDR3 length equals 13 residues. CDR3 in amino acids: CSARDRGEDGYTF. The DNA of the CDR3 is TGCAGTGCTAGAGATCGGGGGGAAGATGGCTACACCTTC.

This clonotype was observed a handful of times. This chain uses TRBV6-5 with TRBJ1-5; D might be TRBD1 (5 bases). Between the trimmed V and J ends, which lost 0 bases and 7 bases, there was a span of 13 bases. This CDR3 contains 15 residues. CDR1 and CDR2 (germline): MNHEY, SVGAGI. As DNA, the CDR3 is TGTGCCAGCAGTTACTCGTCAGGGTCGAGGCAGCCCCAGCATTTT. It codes for CASSYSSGSRQPQHF.

This chain links TRBV27 with TRBJ2-2, with D unclear. Trimming removed 7 bases from V and 2 bases from J, with 11 bases in between. This CDR3 is built from 14 residues. Germline V gene lookup returns CDR1 MNHEY and CDR2 SMNVEV (reference sequence). CDR3 protein: CASKVRRNTGELFF. DNA of the CDR3: TGTGCCAGCAAGGTGCGGCGTAACACCGGGGAGCTGTTTTTT.

This CDR3 reads CASSPRTGGLETQYF. CDR3 DNA: TGTGCCAGCAGTCCTCGGACGGGGGGATTGGAGACCCAGTACTTC. The V gene is TRBV12-3 or TRBV12-4, the J gene TRBJ2-5; 7 bases align to TRBD2. V was clipped by 5 bases and J by 5 bases; unmatched bases: 11. CDR3 length: 15 amino acids.

The chain links TRBV10-1 to TRBJ2-1, with 7 bases lining up with TRBD2. Germline CDR1 is WNHNN and CDR2 is SYGVQD (reference sequence). The CDR3 loop spans 14 amino acids. Unmatched junction bases numbered 3, after V lost 5 bases and J lost 2 bases. The CDR3 nucleotides read TGCGCCAGCAGTCAAGCGGGGACCTACAATGAGCAGTTCTTC. Amino acids: CASSQAGTYNEQFF.

The chain carries TRBV19 and TRBJ2-1; D uncertain. The germline V gene encodes CDR1 LNHDA and CDR2 SQIVND (reference sequence). The CDR3 consists of 14 residues. The V and J ends lost 3 bases and 2 bases respectively, with 8 bases between them. The CDR3 coding sequence is TGTGCCAGTAGTATGTGGACCACCTACAATGAGCAGTTCTTC. It specifies CASSMWTTYNEQFF.

The chain uses TRBV6-1 and TRBJ1-1; D gene unclear. V shed 1 base and J shed 5 bases, with 2 bases lying between them. Germline CDR1 MNHNS, CDR2 SASEGT. This CDR3 is built from 11 residues. The CDR3 DNA reads as TGTGCCAGCAGTGAAGGGACTGAAGCTTTCTTT. Encoded protein: CASSEGTEAFF.

In DNA, the CDR3 is TGTGCCAGCAGCTTGCGAGAGGGATCAGATACGCAGTATTTT. Protein product: CASSLREGSDTQYF. V is TRBV7-8 and J is TRBJ2-3; possible D gene TRBD2, 5 bases. V was pared by 3 bases and J by 4 bases, with 11 bases between. Germline V gives CDR1 SGHVS, CDR2 FQNEAQ. The CDR3 has 14 amino acids.

This clonotype was observed a few times. The junction does not match germline at one end; this may be a read error. The chain uses TRBV12-3 or TRBV12-4 and TRBJ1-5, with 9 positions matching TRBD1. The CDR3 sequence is 14 residues long. CDR3 DNA: TGTGCCAGCAGTCGCACAGGGGGCAAGCAGCCCCAGCATTTT. Protein: CASSRTGGKQPQHF.

J is TRBJ1-4 and V is TRBV28, with a tentative D call TRBD1 (5 bases). V was trimmed by 5 bases and J by 13 bases, leaving 14 bases between them. Germline CDR1 MDHEN, CDR2 SYDVKM. This CDR3 spans 12 amino acids. Here the CDR3 reads CASSPPGDRLFF. In DNA, the CDR3 is TGTGCCAGCAGTCCCCCGGGGGATAGACTGTTTTTT. Full variable domain (outside the CDR3, taken from reference TRBV28 and TRBJ1-4): DVKVTQSSRYLVKRTGEKVFLECVQDMDHENMFWYRQDPGLGLRLIYFSYDVKMKEKGDIPEGYSVSREKKERFSLILESASTNQTSMYLCASSPPGDRLFFGSGTQLSVL.

This clonotype is medium-sized by share. This chain links TRBV2 with TRBJ1-5; TRBD1 might be the D (6 bases). Germline values: CDR1 SNHLY, CDR2 FYNNEI. With 7 bases removed from V and 11 bases from J, the gap between germline ends came to 15 bases. The CDR3 consists of 12 residues. Here the CDR3 DNA reads TGTGCCAGCACCGAAGGGGGATCAGCCCAGCATTTT. Its protein is CASTEGGSAQHF.

This chain links TRBV7-2 with TRBJ2-5, with D uncertain. The CDR3 contains 13 residues. Germline lookup yields CDR1 SGHTA and CDR2 FQGNSA. Trimming took off 6 bases at V and 0 bases at J, with 8 bases between the two ends. CDR3 sequence (DNA): TGTGCCAGCAGTTGGAGCGACCAAGAGACCCAGTACTTC. Amino acid sequence: CASSWSDQETQYF.

The chain has TRBV28 and TRBJ2-2; D is unresolved. This CDR3 comprises 13 residues. Trimming shortened V by 7 bases and J by 3 bases, and 9 bases separated the two germline ends. Germline V gene data show CDR1 as MDHEN and CDR2 as SYDVKM. CDR3 coding DNA: TGTGCCAGCATCCAGTGGGACACCGGGGAGCTGTTTTTT. It translates to CASIQWDTGELFF. Based on the CDR3 plus reference TRBV28 and TRBJ2-2, the full variable domain is DVKVTQSSRYLVKRTGEKVFLECVQDMDHENMFWYRQDPGLGLRLIYFSYDVKMKEKGDIPEGYSVSREKKERFSLILESASTNQTSMYLCASIQWDTGELFFGEGSRLTVL.

This chain links TRBV7-3 with TRBJ1-1; D is possibly TRBD1 (6 bases). The germline CDR1 and CDR2 sequences are SGHTA and FQGTGA. The CDR3 has 13 amino acids. V was cut by 2 bases and J by 9 bases, with 13 bases left in between. In DNA form, the CDR3 reads TGTGCCAGCAGCTTATCAACAGGGAGTAAAGCTTTCTTT. This gives the protein CASSLSTGSKAFF.

V and J are TRBV10-1 and TRBJ2-3; TRBD2 matches at 9 bases. The CDR3 sequence is 14 residues long. From germline, CDR1 is WNHNN and CDR2 SYGVQD (reference sequence). With 7 bases clipped from V and 4 bases from J, the junction kept 6 bases outside the gene matches. The CDR3 sequence: CASKPSGKADTQYF. The CDR3 DNA follows: TGCGCCAGCAAACCTAGCGGGAAAGCAGATACGCAGTATTTT.

This clonotype came up a few times. The chain joins TRBV24-1 to TRBJ2-3; no definite D call. Looked up from germline, CDR1 is KGHDR and CDR2 is SFDVKD. This CDR3 spans 12 amino acids. The V and J ends lost 6 bases and 0 bases respectively, with 3 bases between them. In nucleotides, the CDR3 is TGTGCCACCAGTTCTAGCACAGATACGCAGTATTTT. Residues: CATSSSTDTQYF.

The rearrangement links TRBV20-1 to TRBJ2-1; TRBD1 aligns across 7 bases. The germline gives CDR1 DFQATT, CDR2 SNEGSKA (reference sequence). Trimming at V came to 0 bases and at J to 5 bases, leaving 7 bases not matched to a gene. The CDR3 runs 15 residues. CDR3 amino acids: CSARDRRQGHNEQFF. For the CDR3, the DNA is TGCAGTGCTAGAGATAGGAGACAGGGACACAATGAGCAGTTCTTC.

The sample holds a few counts of this clonotype. The chain couples TRBV5-1 to TRBJ1-2; 9 nucleotides align to TRBD1. Trimming removed 2 bases from V and 1 base from J; junction bases left unmatched: 9. Germline CDR1 and CDR2: SGHRS and YFSETQ. The CDR3 covers 17 residues. CDR3 loop: CASSFQPQGAYNYGYTF. The CDR3 DNA reads TGCGCCAGCAGCTTCCAGCCACAGGGGGCCTATAACTATGGCTACACCTTC.

The chain's CDR3 is CASSGQSPGNTIYF. As DNA, the CDR3 is TGTGCCAGCTCAGGGCAGTCACCTGGAAACACCATATATTTT. The chain is built from TRBV28 and TRBJ1-3, with D perhaps matching TRBD1 (5 bases). The length of the CDR3 is 14 residues. Trimming removed 8 bases at V and 2 bases at J, with 13 bases between. In germline, CDR1 is MDHEN, CDR2 SYDVKM.

The chain joins TRBV10-3 to TRBJ2-2; 8 bases map to TRBD2. Germline V gives CDR1 ENHRY, CDR2 SYGVKD. The CDR3 is 16 amino acids. The junction had 10 bases not matched to a gene; V was cut back by 7 bases and J by 3 bases. The DNA of the CDR3 is TGTGCCATCAAAGGAACCCCGGGGGGGGACACCGGGGAGCTGTTTTTT. Translating it yields CAIKGTPGGDTGELFF.

The chain is built from TRBV18 and TRBJ2-3; perhaps TRBD2 as D (5 bases). This CDR3 is built from 15 residues. V was cut by 2 bases and J by 1 base, with 10 bases left in between. CDR1 is KGHSH and CDR2 is LQKENI in the germline V gene. In DNA, the CDR3 is TGTGCCAGCTCACCATGGGAGAAGGGCACAGATACGCAGTATTTT. This codes for CASSPWEKGTDTQYF.